What follows are 23 T cell receptor beta chains derived from one specimen sequenced in a study of identical twins. One entry per CDR3 protein, called by TCRdb with MiXCR from the 5' RACE reads. This sample carries 1.5 million to 2 million distinct CDR3 sequences, more than 30% of them seen once, and the ten largest clones take about 0.3%. What was sequenced was cord blood. All receptors derive from a newborn girl in good health.

The rearrangement links TRBV9 to TRBJ2-1, with 7 bases lining up with TRBD2. Germline V CDR1 and CDR2: SGDLS, YYNGEE. V dropped 1 base and J dropped 3; count of bases not matched to a gene: 1. The CDR3 extends over 14 amino acids. The CDR3 here is CASSVWEGYNEQFF. The DNA for the CDR3 is TGTGCCAGCAGCGTATGGGAGGGCTACAATGAGCAGTTCTTC.

In its sample, this clonotype was seen many times. V is TRBV29-1 and J is TRBJ2-7, with D tentatively TRBD1 (6 bases). V was cut by 4 bases and J by 3 bases, with 16 bases left in between. This CDR3 region has 14 residues. CDR1 SQVTM and CDR2 ANQGSEA come from the germline V gene. In DNA, the CDR3 is TGCAGCGTTGTTCTAGTTGCAGGGGACTACGAGCAGTACTTC. Its protein product is CSVVLVAGDYEQYF.

The rearrangement links TRBV2 to TRBJ2-3; D gene uncertain. The germline V gene has CDR1 SNHLY and CDR2 FYNNEI. V gave up 6 bases and J gave up 5 bases, with 9 bases separating them. This CDR3 has 12 residues. The CDR3 DNA sequence: TGTGCCAGCAGAGGACGGGTAGATACGCAGTATTTT. Its protein is CASRGRVDTQYF. Drawing the rest from reference TRBV2 and TRBJ2-3, the complete variable domain is EPEVTQTPSHQVTQMGQEVILRCVPISNHLYFYWYRQILGQKVEFLVSFYNNEISEKSEIFDDQFSVERPDGSNFTLKIRSTKLEDSAMYFCASRGRVDTQYFGPGTRLTVL.

In this sample, this clonotype turned up a few times. The chain employs TRBV4-1 and TRBJ1-6; tentatively, D is TRBD1 (5 bases). The CDR3 is made up of 15 amino acids. V was trimmed by 1 base and J by 7 bases, leaving 11 bases between them. The V gene's germline CDR1 is MGHRA and CDR2 YSYEKL. The CDR3 coding sequence is TGCGCCAGCAGCCAAGCCAGGGATTTCAATTCACCCCTCCACTTT. As protein: CASSQARDFNSPLHF.

The V gene is TRBV5-1, the J gene TRBJ2-5; TRBD2 aligns across 8 bases. The V and J ends lost 0 bases and 1 base, in that order; junction bases with no gene match: 5. Germline-derived CDR1 and CDR2 are SGHRS and YFSETQ. The length of the CDR3 is 16 residues. This CDR3 is CASSLAVAGLQETQYF. The CDR3 DNA is TGCGCCAGCAGCTTGGCGGTAGCGGGGCTCCAAGAGACCCAGTACTTC.

CDR3 DNA sequence: TGTGCCACCTTTTACCCCAATGAGCAGTTCTTC. Translation gives CATFYPNEQFF. V is TRBV6-5 and J is TRBJ2-1; D remains ambiguous. The CDR3 sequence is 11 residues long. Deletions cut 10 bases from V and 6 bases from J, with 10 bases between. CDR1 MNHEY and CDR2 SVGAGI come from the germline V gene.

The rearrangement links TRBV5-1 to TRBJ1-6; perhaps TRBD1 as D (6 bases). This CDR3 is 15 amino acids long. V was trimmed by 4 bases and J by 7 bases, leaving 15 bases between them. Germline V gene data show CDR1 as SGHRS and CDR2 as YFSETQ. The CDR3: CASSDQGRWNSPLHF. Written as DNA, the CDR3 is TGCGCCAGCAGCGATCAGGGGAGGTGGAATTCACCCCTCCACTTT.

This chain joins TRBV5-5 and TRBJ1-1, with D tentatively TRBD1 (6 bases). There are 14 residues in the CDR3. Per the germline V gene, CDR1 is SGHKS and CDR2 is YYEKEE (reference sequence). V lost 2 bases to trimming and J lost 6 bases, with 14 bases between them. CDR3 region: CASSLEQGRPEAFF. The CDR3 DNA sequence: TGTGCCAGCAGCTTAGAACAGGGTAGGCCTGAAGCTTTCTTT.

The CDR3 coding sequence is TGTGCCAGCAGCTTGGAGTTACTAGCGGCTAGCACAGATACGCAGTATTTT. The encoded protein is CASSLELLAASTDTQYF. The rearrangement joins TRBV5-6 to TRBJ2-3, with 8 bases lining up with TRBD2. CDR3 length equals 17 residues. CDR1 and CDR2 from the germline V gene are SGHDT and YYEEEE. Unmatched junction bases numbered 6, after V lost 0 bases and J lost 0 bases.

The rearrangement joins TRBV12-3 or TRBV12-4 to TRBJ2-4, with 7 nucleotides matching TRBD2. This CDR3 is 18 amino acids long. Unmatched junction bases numbered 9, after V lost 1 base and J lost 0 bases. Written as DNA, the CDR3 is TGTGCCAGCAGTTTAGGTCAGCGGGGAGACCTAGCCAAAAACATTCAGTACTTC. Its protein product is CASSLGQRGDLAKNIQYF.

This clonotype was counted only a few times. J is TRBJ1-1 and V is TRBV7-4; D gene ambiguous. The CDR3 has 13 residues. CDR1 SGHVT and CDR2 SQSDAQ come from the germline V gene. Trimming pared 9 bases from V and 3 bases from J, leaving 14 bases between. CDR3 bases: TGTGCCAGGACGGAGCGGACTGACACTGAAGCTTTCTTT. It is translated as CARTERTDTEAFF.

This clonotype has only a few counts. V gene TRBV2 combines with J gene TRBJ2-3, with TRBD1 matching over 9 bases. The V segment lost 7 bases and the J segment 5 bases; nucleotides outside the gene matches: 10. The CDR3 has 15 amino acids. CDR1 is SNHLY, CDR2 FYNNEI, per germline. CDR3 sequence (DNA): TGTGCCAGCAAACACCCGGGACAGGGCATAGATACGCAGTATTTT. Amino acids: CASKHPGQGIDTQYF.

The V call is TRBV6-6, the J call TRBJ2-7; either TRBD1 or TRBD2 may supply D (5 bases each). The CDR3 covers 11 residues. Germline V gene lookup returns CDR1 MNHNY and CDR2 SVGAGI (reference sequence). V gave up 11 bases and J gave up 0 bases, with 8 bases separating them. The CDR3 sequence: CAGGGSYEQYF. As DNA, the CDR3 is TGTGCCGGTGGGGGCTCCTACGAGCAGTACTTC.

J is TRBJ2-7 and V is TRBV20-1, with D uncertain. The V end was cut by 3 bases, the J end by 5 bases, with 20 bases between. Germline V gene lookup returns CDR1 DFQATT and CDR2 SNEGSKA (reference sequence). The CDR3 loop spans 15 amino acids. CDR3 nucleotides: TGCAGTGCTAGGGGTCCGAAAAACTACGGTAACGAGCAGTACTTC. It yields the protein CSARGPKNYGNEQYF.

This clonotype was counted a few times. This chain uses TRBV27 with TRBJ2-1, with TRBD2 identical over 9 bases. The CDR3 extends over 16 amino acids. Germline-derived CDR1 and CDR2 are MNHEY and SMNVEV (reference sequence). With V trimmed by 5 bases and J by 2 bases, 7 bases remained unmatched. The CDR3 coding sequence is TGTGCCAGCAGTCAACTTAGCGGGAGCGCCTACAATGAGCAGTTCTTC. Translating gives CASSQLSGSAYNEQFF.

The chain has TRBV18 and TRBJ2-2; weak D call: TRBD1 (6 bases). V was shortened by 1 base and J by 5 bases, with 14 bases between the two germline ends. The length of the CDR3 is 16 residues. From germline, CDR1 is KGHSH and CDR2 LQKENI. CDR3 loop: CASSPRTRDTTGELFF. The DNA of the CDR3 is TGTGCCAGCTCACCACGTACTCGGGACACTACCGGGGAGCTGTTTTTT.

This clonotype was found many times. The chain links TRBV2 to TRBJ2-7; 9 positions agree with TRBD1. Germline V gene sequence: CDR1 SNHLY, CDR2 FYNNEI. V lost 5 bases, J lost 0 bases, and 2 bases stayed unmatched. The CDR3 consists of 14 residues. CDR3 loop: CASSYRGRSYEQYF. CDR3 in DNA: TGTGCCAGCAGTTACAGGGGGCGCTCCTACGAGCAGTACTTC. Filled out from reference TRBV2 and TRBJ2-7, the complete variable domain reads EPEVTQTPSHQVTQMGQEVILRCVPISNHLYFYWYRQILGQKVEFLVSFYNNEISEKSEIFDDQFSVERPDGSNFTLKIRSTKLEDSAMYFCASSYRGRSYEQYFGPGTRLTVT.

This clonotype was seen at least ten times. This rearrangement joins TRBV5-1 to TRBJ2-7, with 9 bases identical to TRBD2. The CDR3 spans 16 residues. CDR1 is SGHRS, CDR2 YFSETQ, per germline. V shed 2 bases and J 6 bases; nucleotides not matched to a gene: 12. CDR3 coding DNA: TGCGCCAGCAGCTTCCTAGGTTTAGCGGGAGCACGCGAGCAGTACTTC. Its translation is CASSFLGLAGAREQYF.

In this sample, this clonotype turned up a few times. The V gene is TRBV5-1, the J gene TRBJ2-3, with TRBD1 matching over 7 bases. J gave up 3 bases and V 0 bases, and 19 bases lay outside the gene matches. This CDR3 contains 20 residues. CDR1 is SGHRS and CDR2 is YFSETQ in the germline V gene. The CDR3 sequence is CASSLAVSHRGTVVTDTQYF. The CDR3 DNA reads as TGCGCCAGCAGCTTGGCCGTCTCCCATCGAGGGACAGTGGTAACAGATACGCAGTATTTT.

This chain links TRBV10-3 with TRBJ2-7; TRBD2 agrees at 7 bases. CDR3 length: 15 residues. V lost 3 bases, J lost 1 base, and 6 bases stayed unmatched. Per the germline V gene, CDR1 is ENHRY and CDR2 is SYGVKD. Written as DNA, the CDR3 is TGTGCCATCAGTGAAGGTAGCGGGTCATCCTACGAGCAGTACTTC. Amino acids: CAISEGSGSSYEQYF.

This chain links TRBV5-6 with TRBJ1-1; TRBD1 matches at 7 bases. V dropped 6 bases and J dropped 3; count of bases not matched to a gene: 11. The V gene's germline CDR1 is SGHDT and CDR2 YYEEEE. This CDR3 comprises 15 residues. The CDR3 spells CASTFGSTGDTEAFF. The CDR3 nucleotides read TGTGCCAGCACCTTCGGGTCAACAGGGGACACTGAAGCTTTCTTT.

This clonotype occurred many times. The rearrangement links TRBV11-2 to TRBJ2-1; possible D gene TRBD1, 6 bases. The germline V and J ends were trimmed by 6 bases and 8 bases, with 17 bases remaining between them. The CDR3 totals 14 residues. The germline V gene encodes CDR1 SGHAT and CDR2 FQNNGV. CDR3 sequence reads: CASSTGHPRDEQFF. The CDR3 DNA is TGTGCCAGCAGTACGGGACATCCTAGGGATGAGCAGTTCTTC.

The J gene is TRBJ1-4, the V gene TRBV30; D perhaps matches TRBD1 (5 bases). The CDR3 is 14 amino acids. Germline CDR1 and CDR2: GTSNPN and SVGIG (reference sequence). V was shortened by 3 bases and J by 4 bases, with 12 bases between the two germline ends. CDR3: CAWRGAAFNEKLFF. CDR3 sequence (DNA): TGTGCCTGGAGAGGGGCAGCCTTTAATGAAAAACTGTTTTTT.